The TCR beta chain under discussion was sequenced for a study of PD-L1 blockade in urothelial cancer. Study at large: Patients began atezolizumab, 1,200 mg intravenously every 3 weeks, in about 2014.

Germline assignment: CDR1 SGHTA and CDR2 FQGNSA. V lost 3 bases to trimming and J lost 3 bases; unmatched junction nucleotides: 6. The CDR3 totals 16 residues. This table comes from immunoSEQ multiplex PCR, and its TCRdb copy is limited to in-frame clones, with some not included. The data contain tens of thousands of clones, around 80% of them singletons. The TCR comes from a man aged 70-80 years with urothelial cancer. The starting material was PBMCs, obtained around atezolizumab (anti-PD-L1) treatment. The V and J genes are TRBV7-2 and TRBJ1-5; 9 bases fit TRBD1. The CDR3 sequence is CASSFETGGFNQPQHF. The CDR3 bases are TGTGCCAGCAGCTTCGAGACAGGGGGGTTCAATCAGCCCCAGCATTTT.